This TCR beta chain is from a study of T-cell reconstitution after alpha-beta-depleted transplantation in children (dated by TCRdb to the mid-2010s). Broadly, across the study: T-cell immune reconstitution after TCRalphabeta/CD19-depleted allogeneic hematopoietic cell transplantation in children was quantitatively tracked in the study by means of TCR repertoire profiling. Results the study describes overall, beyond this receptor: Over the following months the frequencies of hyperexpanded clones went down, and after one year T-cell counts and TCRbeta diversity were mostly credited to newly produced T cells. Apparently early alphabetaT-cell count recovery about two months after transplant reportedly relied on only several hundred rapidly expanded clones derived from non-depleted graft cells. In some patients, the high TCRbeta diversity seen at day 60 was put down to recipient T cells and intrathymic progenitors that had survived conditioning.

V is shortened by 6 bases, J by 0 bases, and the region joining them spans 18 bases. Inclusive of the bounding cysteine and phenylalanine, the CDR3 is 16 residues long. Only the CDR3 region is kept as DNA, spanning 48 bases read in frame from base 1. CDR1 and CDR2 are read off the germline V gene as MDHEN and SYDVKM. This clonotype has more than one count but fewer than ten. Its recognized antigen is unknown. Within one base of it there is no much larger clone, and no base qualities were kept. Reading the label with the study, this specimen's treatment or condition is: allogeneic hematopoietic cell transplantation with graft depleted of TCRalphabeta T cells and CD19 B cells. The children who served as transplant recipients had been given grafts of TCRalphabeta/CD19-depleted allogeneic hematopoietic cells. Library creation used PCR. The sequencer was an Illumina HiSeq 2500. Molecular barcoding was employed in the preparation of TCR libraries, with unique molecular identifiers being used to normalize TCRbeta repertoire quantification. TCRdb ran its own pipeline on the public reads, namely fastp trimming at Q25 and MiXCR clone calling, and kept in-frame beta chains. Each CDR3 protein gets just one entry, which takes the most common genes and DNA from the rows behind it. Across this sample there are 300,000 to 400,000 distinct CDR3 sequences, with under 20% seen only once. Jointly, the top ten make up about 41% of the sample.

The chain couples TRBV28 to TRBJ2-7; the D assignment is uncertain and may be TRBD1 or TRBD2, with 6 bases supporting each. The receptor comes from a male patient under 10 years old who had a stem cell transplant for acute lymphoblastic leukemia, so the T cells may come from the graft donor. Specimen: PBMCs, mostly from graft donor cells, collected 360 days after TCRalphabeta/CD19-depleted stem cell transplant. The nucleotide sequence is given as TGTGCCAGCAGCCCGGAGGGGGAAGGGGCCTCCTACGAGCAGTACTTC. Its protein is CASSPEGEGASYEQYF.